This T cell receptor (beta chain) appears in the sequencing data of a study of T cells after yellow fever vaccination. Study at large: Preparation of fractions with low cell numbers was performed using SMART-Seq v4 Ultra Low Input.

Generation of TCR cDNA used 5'RACE template switching (which added a universal primer site and UMIs). TCRdb re-called the 5' RACE reads with MiXCR, one entry per CDR3 protein. The profile shows under 600,000 distinct CDR3 sequences, about a fifth of them singletons. V gave up 0 bases and J gave up 0 bases, with 6 bases separating them. Germline V gene lookup returns CDR1 MNHEY and CDR2 SVGAGI. The CDR3 sequence is 16 residues long. The chain employs TRBV6-5 and TRBJ2-6; no clear D. The sample here was PBMCs, taken about 21 days after the first yellow fever vaccination. The receptor comes from a young man who received the YFV17D yellow fever vaccine. CDR3 residues: CASSYSMVSGANVLTF. In DNA, the CDR3 is TGTGCCAGCAGTTACTCTATGGTCTCTGGGGCCAACGTCCTGACTTTC.